This T cell receptor beta chain stems from a study of T cell repertoires in cytomegalovirus infection (dated by TCRdb to the late 2010s). Looking at the study overall: Recently identified HLA-C-restricted CMV epitopes, whose presentation resists viral immunomodulation, were targeted by peptide stimulations together with well-studied HLA-B-restricted epitopes. Donor HLA type was relevant to the analysis, because carriage of CMV infection together with the matching HLA type was indicated by public TCR beta signatures.

This clonotype has a handful of counts. Its antigen has not been determined. No much larger clone is present one base from it, and per-base qualities are unavailable. TCRdb lists the instrument as Illumina HiSeq 1500. The public reads were reprocessed in TCRdb via fastp at Q25 and MiXCR, keeping in-frame beta chains. Here each entry gathers all rows of one CDR3 protein and keeps the most common genes and DNA. The table for this sample lists around 430,000 distinct CDR3 sequences; about 42% of them were counted only once. The biggest ten clones account for just under 45% of the sample. From its cysteine to its phenylalanine, the CDR3 spans 15 amino acids. Only the CDR3 part of the read is kept: 45 bases, read in frame from the first base. The junction shows trimming of 0 bases on V and 0 bases on J, plus 6 bases between the germline ends. The germline V gene supplies CDR1 SGHTA and CDR2 FQGNSA. Overall study results and their limits: In the ex vivo response, HLA-C-restricted CMV-specific TCR beta clonotypes were dominant, and in two of eight donors the single most frequent clonotype came from this HLA-C-restricted group. In both this cohort and an independent roughly 350-donor cohort, the cumulative frequency of public TCR beta family members distinguished carriers of CMV infection plus the relevant HLA type.

The sample's treatment or condition label, decoded: in vitro stimulation with specific CMV peptide epitopes to enrich CMV-specific T cells. Rearrangement joined TRBV7-2 to TRBJ1-5; D gene: possibly TRBD1, on 5 matching bases. Material: cultured PBMCs, obtained from culture after CMV antigen stimulation. This clonotype was sampled from a human donor in good health (CMV status not recorded). Some clones in this sample may be carry-over from other donors' samples. The nucleotide sequence reads TGTGCCAGCAGCTTAGCGAGGGGTAGCAATCAGCCCCAGCATTTT. This yields the protein CASSLARGSNQPQHF.